This paragraph covers one T cell receptor (beta chain) sequence. The data were obtained in a study of control samples from healthy donors and cancer patients. Data came from immunoSEQ multiplex PCR; TCRdb stores just in-frame clones and leaves some out. The table records some 89,000 clones, more than 75% of them present only once. Germline V gene data show CDR1 as SGHRS and CDR2 as YFSETQ. With 6 bases clipped from V and 1 base from J, the junction kept 4 bases outside the gene matches. The CDR3 has 14 residues. The TCR comes from a woman aged 40 to 49 in good health. Material: blood. The gene calls are TRBV5-1 and TRBJ2-7, with 10 nucleotides matching TRBD2. CDR3 in amino acids: CASKLAGVSYEQYF. CDR3 DNA sequence: TGCGCCAGCAAGCTAGCGGGAGTTTCCTACGAGCAGTACTTC. Supplemented by reference TRBV5-1 and TRBJ2-7, the full variable domain reads KAGVTQTPRYLIKTRGQQVTLSCSPISGHRSVSWYQQTPGQGLQFLFEYFSETQRNKGNFPGRFSGRQFSNSRSEMNVSTLELGDSALYLCASKLAGVSYEQYFGPGTRLTVT.